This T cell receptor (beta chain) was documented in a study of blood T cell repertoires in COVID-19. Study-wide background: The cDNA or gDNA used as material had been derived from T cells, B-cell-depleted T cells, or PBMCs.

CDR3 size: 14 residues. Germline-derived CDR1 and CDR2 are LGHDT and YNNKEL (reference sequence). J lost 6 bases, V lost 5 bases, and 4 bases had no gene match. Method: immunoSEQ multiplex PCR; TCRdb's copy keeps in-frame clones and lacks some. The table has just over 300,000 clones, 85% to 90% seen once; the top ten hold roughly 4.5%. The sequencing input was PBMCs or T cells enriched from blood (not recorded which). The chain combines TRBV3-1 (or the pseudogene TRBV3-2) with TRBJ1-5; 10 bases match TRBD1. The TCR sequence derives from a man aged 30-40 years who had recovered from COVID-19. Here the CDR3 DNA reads TGTGCCAGCAGCGGACAGGGGGTGGCTCAGCCCCAGCATTTT. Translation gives CASSGQGVAQPQHF.